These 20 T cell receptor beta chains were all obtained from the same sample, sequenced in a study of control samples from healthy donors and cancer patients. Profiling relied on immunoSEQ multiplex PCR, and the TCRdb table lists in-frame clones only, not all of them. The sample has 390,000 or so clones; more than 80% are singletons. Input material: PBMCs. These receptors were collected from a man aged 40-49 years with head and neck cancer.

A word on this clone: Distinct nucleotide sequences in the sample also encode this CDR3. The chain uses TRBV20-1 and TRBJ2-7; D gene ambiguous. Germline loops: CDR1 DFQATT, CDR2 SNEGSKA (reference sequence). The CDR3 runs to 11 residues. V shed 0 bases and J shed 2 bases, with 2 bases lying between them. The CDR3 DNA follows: TGCAGTGCTAGAGACCCCTACGAGCAGTACTTC. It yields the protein CSARDPYEQYF.

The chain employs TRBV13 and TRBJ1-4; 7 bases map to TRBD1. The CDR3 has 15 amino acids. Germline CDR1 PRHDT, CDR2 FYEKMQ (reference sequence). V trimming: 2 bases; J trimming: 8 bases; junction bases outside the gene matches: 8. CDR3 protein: CASSLTKGAVEKLFF. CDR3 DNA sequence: TGTGCCAGCAGCTTAACGAAGGGGGCGGTCGAAAAACTGTTTTTT.

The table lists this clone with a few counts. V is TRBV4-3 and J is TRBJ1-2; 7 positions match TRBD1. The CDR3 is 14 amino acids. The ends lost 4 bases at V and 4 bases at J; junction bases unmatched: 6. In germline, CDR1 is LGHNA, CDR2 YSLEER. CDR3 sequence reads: CASSPGTDFYGYTF. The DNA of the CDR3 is TGCGCCAGCAGCCCCGGGACAGATTTCTATGGCTACACCTTC.

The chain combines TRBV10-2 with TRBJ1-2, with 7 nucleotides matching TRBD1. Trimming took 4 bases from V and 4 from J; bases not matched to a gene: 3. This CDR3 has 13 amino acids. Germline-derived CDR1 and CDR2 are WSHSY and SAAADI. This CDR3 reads CASSVGGTYGYTF. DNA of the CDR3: TGCGCCAGCAGTGTAGGGGGCACCTATGGCTACACCTTC.

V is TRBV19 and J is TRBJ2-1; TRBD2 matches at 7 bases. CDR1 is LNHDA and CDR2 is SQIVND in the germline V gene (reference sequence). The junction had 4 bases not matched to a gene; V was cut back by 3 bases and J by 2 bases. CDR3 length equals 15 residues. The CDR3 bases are TGTGCCAGTAGTATCAGCGGGATTACCTACAATGAGCAGTTCTTC. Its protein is CASSISGITYNEQFF.

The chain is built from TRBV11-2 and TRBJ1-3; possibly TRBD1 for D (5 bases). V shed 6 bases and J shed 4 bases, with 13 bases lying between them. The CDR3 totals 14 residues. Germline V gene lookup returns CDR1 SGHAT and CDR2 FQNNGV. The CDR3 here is CASSSGTYGNTIYF. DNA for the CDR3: TGTGCCAGCAGTTCCGGGACCTACGGAAACACCATATATTTT.

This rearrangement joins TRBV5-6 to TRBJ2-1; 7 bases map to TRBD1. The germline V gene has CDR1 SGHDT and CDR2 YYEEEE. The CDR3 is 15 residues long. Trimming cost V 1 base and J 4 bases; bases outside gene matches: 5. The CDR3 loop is CASSLKSRGYNEQFF. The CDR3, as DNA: TGTGCCAGCAGCTTGAAGAGCAGGGGGTACAATGAGCAGTTCTTC.

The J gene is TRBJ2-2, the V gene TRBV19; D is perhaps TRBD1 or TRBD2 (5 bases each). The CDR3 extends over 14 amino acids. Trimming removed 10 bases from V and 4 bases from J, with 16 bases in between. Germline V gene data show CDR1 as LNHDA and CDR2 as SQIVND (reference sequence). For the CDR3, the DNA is TGTGCCATCTCGGCGATGAGGGGCACCGGGGAGCTGTTTTTT. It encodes CAISAMRGTGELFF.

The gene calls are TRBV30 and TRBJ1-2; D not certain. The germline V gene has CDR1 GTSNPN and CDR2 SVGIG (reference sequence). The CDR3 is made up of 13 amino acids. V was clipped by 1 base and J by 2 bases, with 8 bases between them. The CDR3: CAWSGKGNYGYTF. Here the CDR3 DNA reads TGTGCCTGGAGTGGAAAAGGGAACTATGGCTACACCTTC.

For the CDR3, the DNA is TGCGCCAGCAGCCCAGGGGTTATGAACACTGAAGCTTTCTTT. This sequence encodes CASSPGVMNTEAFF. The chain links TRBV4-1 to TRBJ1-1, with a tentative D call TRBD1 (6 bases). V lost 4 bases and J 0 bases, leaving 9 bases between the germline ends. Germline V lookup: CDR1 MGHRA, CDR2 YSYEKL. This CDR3 region has 14 residues.

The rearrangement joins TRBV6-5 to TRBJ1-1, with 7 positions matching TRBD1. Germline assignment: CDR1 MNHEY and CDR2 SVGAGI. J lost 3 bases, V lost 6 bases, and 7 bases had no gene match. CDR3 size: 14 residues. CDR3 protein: CASRPGGGYTEAFF. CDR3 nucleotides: TGTGCCAGCAGGCCAGGGGGGGGATACACTGAAGCTTTCTTT.

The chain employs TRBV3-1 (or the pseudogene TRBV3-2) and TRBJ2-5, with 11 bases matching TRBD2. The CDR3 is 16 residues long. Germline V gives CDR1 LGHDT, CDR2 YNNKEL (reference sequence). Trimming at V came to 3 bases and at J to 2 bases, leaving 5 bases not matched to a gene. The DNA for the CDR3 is TGTGCCAGCAGCCAGACTAGCGGGGCATTACAAGAGACCCAGTACTTC. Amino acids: CASSQTSGALQETQYF.

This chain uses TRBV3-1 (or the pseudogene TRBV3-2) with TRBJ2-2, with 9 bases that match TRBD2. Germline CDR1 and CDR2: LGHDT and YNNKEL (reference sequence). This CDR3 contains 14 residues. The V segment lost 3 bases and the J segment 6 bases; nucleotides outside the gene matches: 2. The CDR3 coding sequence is TGTGCCAGCAGCCAGGCGGGGGGGCCCGGGGAGCTGTTTTTT. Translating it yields CASSQAGGPGELFF.

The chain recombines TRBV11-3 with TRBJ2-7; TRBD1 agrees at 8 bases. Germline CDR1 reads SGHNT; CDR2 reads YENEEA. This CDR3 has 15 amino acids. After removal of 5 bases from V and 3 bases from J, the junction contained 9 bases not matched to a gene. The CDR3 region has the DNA TGTGCCAGCAGCCCGCAGACAGGGGCGGGCTACGAGCAGTACTTC. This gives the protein CASSPQTGAGYEQYF.

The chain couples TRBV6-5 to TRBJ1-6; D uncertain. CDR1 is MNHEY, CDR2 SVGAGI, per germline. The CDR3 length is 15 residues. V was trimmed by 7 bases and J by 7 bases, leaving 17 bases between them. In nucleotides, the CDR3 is TGTGCCAGCACCCCACGGTCACAGAGGAATTCACCCCTCCACTTT. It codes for CASTPRSQRNSPLHF.

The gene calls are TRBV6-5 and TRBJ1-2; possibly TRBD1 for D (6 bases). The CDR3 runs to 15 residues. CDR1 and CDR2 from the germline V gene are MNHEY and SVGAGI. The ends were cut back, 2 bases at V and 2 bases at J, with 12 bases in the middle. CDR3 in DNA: TGTGCCAGCAGTTACGGGTCAGGGGAAAACTATGGCTACACCTTC. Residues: CASSYGSGENYGYTF.

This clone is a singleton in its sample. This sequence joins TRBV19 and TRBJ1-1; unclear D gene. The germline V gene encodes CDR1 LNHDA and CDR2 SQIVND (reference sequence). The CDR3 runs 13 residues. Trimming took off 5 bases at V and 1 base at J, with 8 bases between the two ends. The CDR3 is CASSSRRNTEAFF. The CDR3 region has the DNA TGTGCCAGTAGTTCCCGACGGAACACTGAAGCTTTCTTT.

For the CDR3, the DNA is TGTGCCAGCAGTTACTATGCGGGGAAAAGCTCCTACGAGCAGTACTTC. Amino acids: CASSYYAGKSSYEQYF. V is TRBV6-5 and J is TRBJ2-7; possible D gene TRBD2, 6 bases. V was trimmed by 1 base and J by 0 bases, leaving 13 bases between them. Germline CDR1 is MNHEY and CDR2 is SVGAGI. CDR3 length equals 16 residues.

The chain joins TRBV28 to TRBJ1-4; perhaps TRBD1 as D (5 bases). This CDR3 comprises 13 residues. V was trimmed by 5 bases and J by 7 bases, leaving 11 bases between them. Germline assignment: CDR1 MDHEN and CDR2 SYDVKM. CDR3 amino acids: CASSAGTREKLFF. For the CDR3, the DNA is TGTGCCAGCAGTGCCGGGACTCGTGAAAAACTGTTTTTT.

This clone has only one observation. CDR3 region: CASTFWGIRTEAFF. CDR3 DNA sequence: TGTGCCAGTACTTTCTGGGGGATAAGGACTGAAGCTTTCTTT. V is TRBV19 and J is TRBJ1-1; possible D gene TRBD1, 5 bases. The V gene lost 7 bases and the J gene lost 5 bases, with 17 bases spanning the gap. Germline V lookup: CDR1 LNHDA, CDR2 SQIVND (reference sequence). This CDR3 has 14 amino acids.